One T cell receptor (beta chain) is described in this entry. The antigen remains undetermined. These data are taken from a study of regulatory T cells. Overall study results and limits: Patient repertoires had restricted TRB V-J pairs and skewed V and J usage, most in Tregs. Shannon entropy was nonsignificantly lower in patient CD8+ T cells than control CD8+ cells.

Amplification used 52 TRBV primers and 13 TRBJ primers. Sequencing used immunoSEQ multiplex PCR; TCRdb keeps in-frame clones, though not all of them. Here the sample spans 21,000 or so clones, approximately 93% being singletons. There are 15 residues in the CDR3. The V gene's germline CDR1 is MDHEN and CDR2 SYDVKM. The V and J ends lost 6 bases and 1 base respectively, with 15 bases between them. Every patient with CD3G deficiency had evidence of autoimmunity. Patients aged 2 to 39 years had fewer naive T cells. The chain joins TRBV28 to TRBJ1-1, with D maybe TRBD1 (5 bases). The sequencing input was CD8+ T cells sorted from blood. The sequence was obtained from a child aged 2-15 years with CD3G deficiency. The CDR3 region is CASRDPGPTNTEAFF. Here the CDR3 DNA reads TGTGCCAGCAGGGACCCGGGACCTACGAACACTGAAGCTTTCTTT.